Below are 16 T cell receptor beta chains sequenced from a single sample in a study of T cells after yellow fever vaccination. TCRdb re-called the 5' RACE reads with MiXCR, one entry per CDR3 protein. The sample lists 300,000 to 400,000 distinct CDR3 sequences, 7.5% to 9% seen once, with roughly 17% in the top ten. The sample consisted of PBMCs, taken on the day of the first yellow fever vaccination. Every receptor here comes from a man aged 18 to 35 who received the YFV17D yellow fever vaccine.

This chain links TRBV7-9 with TRBJ2-4, with TRBD2 matching 7 bases. The ends lost 3 bases at V and 5 bases at J; junction bases unmatched: 10. The germline V gene has CDR1 SEHNR and CDR2 FQNEAQ (reference sequence). This CDR3 has 16 residues. Here the CDR3 reads CASSFRTSDRENIQYF. The CDR3 nucleotides are TGTGCCAGCAGCTTTCGAACTAGCGATCGCGAAAACATTCAGTACTTC.

This clonotype was observed a handful of times. The chain has TRBV6-2 or TRBV6-3 and TRBJ2-6; no reliable D call. The CDR3 extends over 14 amino acids. Germline V gene data show CDR1 as MNHEY and CDR2 as SVGEGT. The germline V and J ends were trimmed by 8 bases and 0 bases, with 8 bases remaining between them. The CDR3 nucleotides are TGTGCCAGCCTGGTGGCCTCTGGGGCCAACGTCCTGACTTTC. As protein: CASLVASGANVLTF.

This chain connects TRBV3-1 to TRBJ1-1; D gene uncertain. The CDR3 contains 15 residues. The germline CDR1 and CDR2 sequences are LGHDT and YNNKEL (reference sequence). Trimming stripped 1 base from V and 8 bases from J, with 17 bases between. The CDR3 loop is CASSQVGGLVSEAFF. For the CDR3, the DNA is TGTGCCAGCAGCCAAGTTGGAGGGTTAGTATCGGAAGCTTTCTTT.

The rearrangement uses TRBV5-1 and TRBJ1-1; D uncertain. Trimming removed 0 bases from V and 3 bases from J, with 15 bases in between. The CDR3 totals 16 residues. Germline CDR1 SGHRS, CDR2 YFSETQ. CDR3 DNA sequence: TGCGCCAGCAGCTTGGCCAGTCCCCTAATTGACACTGAAGCTTTCTTT. This codes for CASSLASPLIDTEAFF.

This clonotype has a handful of counts. This chain links TRBV19 with TRBJ2-3, with D possibly called TRBD1 or TRBD2 (5 bases each). Germline CDR1 is LNHDA and CDR2 is SQIVND (reference sequence). The CDR3 consists of 14 residues. Trimming stripped 8 bases from V and 2 bases from J, with 14 bases between. CDR3 DNA sequence: TGTGCCAGTGGGGGACCGTTCCTCACAGATACGCAGTATTTT. Its protein product is CASGGPFLTDTQYF.

The CDR3 loop reads CASSLFRFYGYTF. In nucleotides, the CDR3 is TGTGCCAGCAGCTTATTCAGGTTTTATGGCTACACCTTC. The rearrangement uses TRBV7-2 and TRBJ1-2, with unresolved D. The CDR3 spans 13 residues. V was cut by 2 bases and J by 5 bases, with 9 bases left in between. The V gene's germline CDR1 is SGHTA and CDR2 FQGNSA.

This clonotype has a handful of counts. V is TRBV5-1 and J is TRBJ2-7; tentative D call: TRBD2 (6 bases). V lost 5 bases and J 4 bases, leaving 13 bases between the germline ends. Germline V gene data show CDR1 as SGHRS and CDR2 as YFSETQ. CDR3 length equals 13 residues. CDR3 sequence (DNA): TGCGCCAGCAGTCCCCCGCGGGATTACGAGCAGTACTTC. This encodes CASSPPRDYEQYF.

This clonotype has only a few counts. The rearrangement uses TRBV11-3 and TRBJ2-1, with a possible D match to TRBD2 (7 bases). CDR3 length: 13 residues. V was clipped by 3 bases and J by 9 bases, with 12 bases between them. The germline CDR1 and CDR2 sequences are SGHNT and YENEEA. The CDR3 here is CASSLNREGEQFF. In nucleotides, the CDR3 is TGTGCCAGCAGCTTGAACAGGGAGGGTGAGCAGTTCTTC.

The V gene is TRBV5-1, the J gene TRBJ1-3; D is undetermined. CDR1 and CDR2 (germline): SGHRS, YFSETQ. CDR3 length: 16 residues. Between the trimmed V and J ends, which lost 4 bases and 2 bases, there was a span of 16 bases. The CDR3 loop is CASSLAVNPAGNTIYF. The CDR3, as DNA: TGCGCCAGCAGCCTGGCGGTGAACCCGGCTGGAAACACCATATATTTT.

This clonotype was counted ten times or more. The chain carries TRBV12-3 or TRBV12-4 and TRBJ2-7; TRBD2 matches 9 bases. The trim removed 3 bases at V and 4 bases at J, leaving 4 bases unmatched. This CDR3 contains 14 residues. For the CDR3, the DNA is TGTGCCAGCAGTTTGGTAGCGGGGGAATACGAGCAGTACTTC. It codes for CASSLVAGEYEQYF.

Turning to this clonotype: The junction and the germline gene differ at one end; a read error may be behind it. The V gene is TRBV4-1, the J gene TRBJ1-1, with D uncertain. The CDR3 is 12 residues long. The germline V gene encodes CDR1 MGHRA and CDR2 YSYEKL. CDR3 amino acids: CASSQDSIRQRF. Here the CDR3 DNA reads TGCGCCAGCAGCCAAGATTCAATCCGCCAGCGTTTT.

Concerning this clonotype: The germline gene is not matched at one end of the junction; a read error may be the cause. The chain combines TRBV6-5 with TRBJ1-1; TRBD1 aligns across 8 bases. CDR1 is MNHEY and CDR2 is SVGAGI in the germline V gene. CDR3 length equals 16 residues. CDR3: CSSSSGTGFLDTEAFF. CDR3 sequence (DNA): TGTTCCAGCAGTTCCGGGACAGGATTTTTGGACACTGAAGCTTTCTTT.

The rearrangement uses TRBV29-1 and TRBJ1-6; the D is unclear. Trimming cost V 8 bases and J 2 bases, with 16 bases left between them. The CDR3 extends over 15 amino acids. Germline V gives CDR1 SQVTM, CDR2 ANQGSEA. CDR3 in DNA: TGCAGCCCTGGTGGTCCAGTAACCTATAATTCACCCCTCCACTTT. Translating gives CSPGGPVTYNSPLHF.

This clonotype was counted between two and nine times. The V and J genes are TRBV6-2 or TRBV6-3 and TRBJ1-1; no definite D call. This CDR3 is built from 13 residues. Trimming took 5 bases from V and 7 from J, leaving 14 bases between them. Germline CDR1 and CDR2: MNHEY and SVGEGT. CDR3: CASSPETSGEAFF. CDR3 DNA: TGTGCCAGCAGTCCCGAAACTAGCGGTGAAGCTTTCTTT.

CDR3 loop: CASSPTSGGDNEQFF. The CDR3 coding sequence is TGTGCCAGCTCACCCACTAGCGGGGGTGACAATGAGCAGTTCTTC. This sequence joins TRBV18 and TRBJ2-1; the match to TRBD2 covers 11 bases. The V and J ends lost 3 bases and 5 bases, in that order; junction bases with no gene match: 3. The CDR3 is 15 amino acids. In germline, CDR1 is KGHSH, CDR2 LQKENI.

At least ten counts were recorded for this clonotype. The V gene is TRBV5-1, the J gene TRBJ1-1; no definite D call. The CDR3 is made up of 15 amino acids. Germline CDR1 and CDR2: SGHRS and YFSETQ. V was shortened by 1 base and J by 0 bases, with 10 bases between the two germline ends. CDR3 coding DNA: TGCGCCAGCAGCTTGACCGTCACGATGAACACTGAAGCTTTCTTT. Protein: CASSLTVTMNTEAFF.